One and the same sample provided the 16 T cell receptor beta chains below, sequenced in a study of blood T cell repertoires in COVID-19. The assay was immunoSEQ multiplex PCR, and TCRdb's table has in-frame clones only and misses some. The sample records over 150,000 clones, 60% to 85% being singletons. Sequences were obtained from peripheral blood. These receptors all come from a man between 60 and 70 years old with acute or convalescent COVID-19.

V gene TRBV2 combines with J gene TRBJ2-7; D may be TRBD1 (6 bases). The germline V gene has CDR1 SNHLY and CDR2 FYNNEI. V was pared by 8 bases and J by 3 bases, with 17 bases between. The CDR3 has 14 amino acids. The CDR3 reads CASVDSSPVYEQYF. The CDR3 DNA reads as TGTGCCAGCGTGGACAGCTCACCAGTCTACGAGCAGTACTTC.

The chain couples TRBV28 to TRBJ2-1; weak D call: TRBD1 (7 bases). The CDR3 totals 15 residues. Per the germline V gene, CDR1 is MDHEN and CDR2 is SYDVKM. The V gene lost 6 bases and the J gene lost 3 bases, with 15 bases spanning the gap. The CDR3 loop reads CASSQGGAGYNEQFF. The CDR3 DNA sequence: TGTGCCAGCAGCCAGGGGGGAGCGGGCTACAATGAGCAGTTCTTC.

The chain links TRBV5-5 to TRBJ2-7, with D maybe TRBD1 (7 bases). The CDR3 length is 16 residues. Trimming removed 4 bases at V and 5 bases at J, with 22 bases between. CDR1 and CDR2 from the germline V gene are SGHKS and YYEKEE (reference sequence). The CDR3 nucleotides read TGTGCCAGCAGCCGAGCCGGGGGACAGTATATCCACGAGCAGTACTTC. Residues: CASSRAGGQYIHEQYF.

The chain joins TRBV30 to TRBJ1-2; D is uncertain. Trimming took 1 base from V and 4 from J, leaving 16 bases between them. CDR1 and CDR2 from the germline V gene are GTSNPN and SVGIG (reference sequence). CDR3 length: 15 residues. CDR3 in DNA: TGTGCCTGGAGTGGTGAGGGTGGTTACACCTATGGCTACACCTTC. Translation gives CAWSGEGGYTYGYTF.

This sequence joins TRBV7-3 and TRBJ2-2, with D perhaps TRBD2 (6 bases). This CDR3 has 15 amino acids. V lost 2 bases and J lost 6, with 13 bases in between. In germline, CDR1 is SGHTA, CDR2 FQGTGA. The CDR3 sequence is CASSLHGGLAGELFF. The CDR3 DNA sequence: TGTGCCAGCAGCTTACACGGGGGTTTGGCCGGGGAGCTGTTTTTT.

The table lists this clone with a few counts. The gene calls are TRBV7-3 and TRBJ2-1, with 8 bases that match TRBD2. The germline CDR1 and CDR2 sequences are SGHTA and FQGTGA. This CDR3 is built from 13 residues. Losses at the gene ends were 5 bases for V and 9 bases for J; bases not matched to a gene: 6. CDR3 coding DNA: TGTGCCAGCAGCCACGGGGGGGCGGCTGAGCAGTTCTTC. This encodes CASSHGGAAEQFF.

The chain uses TRBV24-1 and TRBJ2-5; tentative D call: TRBD1 (6 bases). This CDR3 region has 13 residues. V lost 9 bases to trimming and J lost 0 bases, with 10 bases between them. In germline, CDR1 is KGHDR, CDR2 SFDVKD. CDR3 nucleotide sequence: TGTGCCACCGAAGGACAGTACCAAGAGACCCAGTACTTC. This sequence encodes CATEGQYQETQYF.

The chain is built from TRBV5-8 and TRBJ2-1, with D possibly TRBD2 on 6 matching bases. V was pared by 9 bases and J by 15 bases, with 28 bases between. Germline V gives CDR1 SGHTS, CDR2 YDEGEE. The CDR3 is made up of 14 amino acids. The CDR3 reads CATGRRRDPLSWFF. Here the CDR3 DNA reads TGTGCCACCGGAAGGAGGAGGGACCCCCTTTCGTGGTTCTTC.

V usage is TRBV7-9 and J usage is TRBJ1-5; 9 bases agree with TRBD1. This CDR3 is built from 15 residues. Trimming removed 6 bases from V and 4 bases from J; junction bases left unmatched: 7. The germline CDR1 and CDR2 sequences are SEHNR and FQNEAQ (reference sequence). The CDR3 loop is CASRPGQGPNQPQHF. The DNA of the CDR3 is TGTGCCAGCAGACCGGGACAGGGACCTAATCAGCCCCAGCATTTT.

This clone was seen a few times. The chain employs TRBV10-3 and TRBJ1-1, with 11 nucleotides matching TRBD1. In germline, CDR1 is ENHRY, CDR2 SYGVKD. The CDR3 runs to 15 residues. V was clipped by 3 bases and J by 4 bases; unmatched bases: 4. CDR3 bases: TGTGCCATCAGTGACCAAGGGACAGGGGGCACTGAAGCTTTCTTT. It codes for CAISDQGTGGTEAFF.

CDR3 coding DNA: TGTGCCAGCAGCATAGGGGACAGGGAGATAGGGAATTCACCCCTCCACTTT. Residues: CASSIGDREIGNSPLHF. J is TRBJ1-6 and V is TRBV5-6, with 9 bases identical to TRBD1. Per germline, CDR1 SGHDT and CDR2 YYEEEE. The junction had 12 bases not matched to a gene; V was cut back by 4 bases and J by 7 bases. The CDR3 length is 17 residues.

The gene calls are TRBV6-1 and TRBJ1-2; no clear D gene. The V end was cut by 2 bases, the J end by 0 bases, with 13 bases between. CDR1 is MNHNS, CDR2 SASEGT, per germline. The CDR3 sequence is 16 residues long. CDR3 loop: CASSESVHSSNYGYTF. DNA of the CDR3: TGTGCCAGCAGTGAATCGGTTCACAGTTCTAACTATGGCTACACCTTC.

Only a few counts were recorded for this clone. The V and J genes are TRBV4-1 and TRBJ1-2, with no clear D. Germline V CDR1 and CDR2: MGHRA, YSYEKL. Trimming pared 2 bases from V and 1 base from J, leaving 14 bases between. CDR3 length: 16 amino acids. CDR3 DNA sequence: TGCGCCAGCAGCCAATTTCCGGGATTCTTTAACTATGGCTACACCTTC. It translates to CASSQFPGFFNYGYTF.

The chain has TRBV24-1 and TRBJ1-5, with no clear D. This CDR3 is 15 amino acids long. The germline CDR1 and CDR2 sequences are KGHDR and SFDVKD. V lost 4 bases and J 0 bases, leaving 9 bases between the germline ends. The DNA for the CDR3 is TGTGCCACCAGTGAGGGAGTTAATAGCAATCAGCCCCAGCATTTT. Residues: CATSEGVNSNQPQHF.

The gene calls are TRBV7-8 and TRBJ2-1; 11 bases line up with TRBD2. The germline gives CDR1 SGHVS, CDR2 FQNEAQ. Germline trimming cut 4 bases from V and 6 bases from J; bases unmatched to any gene: 2. CDR3 length: 14 amino acids. The CDR3 DNA is TGTGCCAGCAGCTCTAGCGGGGGGCCCAATGAGCAGTTCTTC. The encoded protein is CASSSSGGPNEQFF.

This chain uses TRBV21-1 with TRBJ1-5; the table calls TRBD1, which could not be checked here. TRBV21-1 is a recognized pseudogene. The CDR3 is 19 amino acids. CDR3 sequence (DNA): TGTGCCAGCAGCAAAGTCCGGGACAGGGTTCTGTATAGCAATCAGCCCCAGCATTTT. It translates to CASSKVRDRVLYSNQPQHF.